The 15 T cell receptor beta chains listed next were all sequenced from one sample in a study of beta chain features in type 1 diabetes. The study, taken as a whole, reports: Shorter TCRB CDR3s, moderately but significantly so, marked every one of the four CD4+ subsets in Type 1 diabetes patients.

Antigen specificity for these receptors is unknown. cDNA synthesis used the whole RNA isolate, giving expressed TCRB sequences. TCRdb keeps only in-frame clones here, not all; method: immunoSEQ multiplex PCR. Of 310,000 or so clones listed, approximately 16% are singletons. The sample was naive CD4+ T cells from blood. These receptors came from a man in his late teens or twenties with type 1 diabetes.

This clone was found a few times. The chain has TRBV6-1 and TRBJ2-5; D is perhaps TRBD1 (6 bases). Germline CDR1 MNHNS, CDR2 SASEGT. V was pared by 7 bases and J by 5 bases, with 11 bases between. This CDR3 spans 12 amino acids. The CDR3 loop reads CASNKGVETQYF. Written as DNA, the CDR3 is TGTGCCAGCAACAAGGGGGTTGAGACCCAGTACTTC.

In this sample, this clone turned up a few times. The chain links TRBV29-1 to TRBJ1-3; D may be TRBD1 (6 bases). There are 14 residues in the CDR3. Germline CDR1 and CDR2: SQVTM and ANQGSEA. V was cut by 6 bases and J by 0 bases, with 12 bases left in between. The CDR3 protein is CSVSGTRSGNTIYF. CDR3 bases: TGCAGCGTGTCCGGGACACGCTCTGGAAACACCATATATTTT.

This clone was detected a few times. V usage is TRBV7-2 and J usage is TRBJ2-5; 12 bases are shared with TRBD2. CDR3 length: 15 amino acids. Unmatched junction bases numbered 4, after V lost 5 bases and J lost 3 bases. CDR1 is SGHTA, CDR2 FQGNSA, per germline. The CDR3 DNA reads as TGTGCCAGCAGCATGCGACTAGCGGGAGAAGAGACCCAGTACTTC. Residues: CASSMRLAGEETQYF.

This clone was picked up a small number of times. The chain is built from TRBV15 and TRBJ1-2; a weak D match, TRBD1 (5 bases). V lost 0 bases to trimming and J lost 3 bases, with 14 bases between them. The germline V gene has CDR1 LNHNV and CDR2 YYDKDF (reference sequence). This CDR3 region has 16 residues. CDR3 in amino acids: CATSRDPTGTHYGYTF. CDR3 coding DNA: TGTGCCACCAGCAGAGATCCAACAGGAACACACTATGGCTACACCTTC.

This clone has only a few counts. The J gene is TRBJ2-1, the V gene TRBV9; 10 positions agree with TRBD2. The germline V gene encodes CDR1 SGDLS and CDR2 YYNGEE. Trimming cost V 5 bases and J 4 bases; bases outside gene matches: 6. The length of the CDR3 is 15 residues. CDR3 nucleotide sequence: TGTGCCAGCAGTCCTAGCGGGAGTACTTACAATGAGCAGTTCTTC. Protein product: CASSPSGSTYNEQFF.

This chain connects TRBV9 to TRBJ2-6, with D tentatively TRBD1 (6 bases). Trimming took 0 bases from V and 0 from J, leaving 7 bases between them. The germline V gene has CDR1 SGDLS and CDR2 YYNGEE. This CDR3 contains 16 residues. The CDR3: CASSVGTASGANVLTF. For the CDR3, the DNA is TGTGCCAGCAGCGTAGGGACAGCCTCTGGGGCCAACGTCCTGACTTTC.

The genes are TRBV28 and TRBJ2-7, with TRBD2 as a possible D gene (7 bases). The V end was cut by 6 bases, the J end by 5 bases, with 14 bases between. The germline V gene encodes CDR1 MDHEN and CDR2 SYDVKM. This CDR3 comprises 13 residues. The CDR3 DNA reads as TGTGCCAGCAGATGGGGAGGGGACAACGAGCAGTACTTC. Translated: CASRWGGDNEQYF.

The count of this clone is one. The chain employs TRBV5-1 and TRBJ2-3; 9 nucleotides align to TRBD2. The CDR3 is made up of 17 amino acids. Germline V gene data show CDR1 as SGHRS and CDR2 as YFSETQ. The V gene end was trimmed by 0 bases and the J gene end by 4 bases; junction bases not matched to a gene: 9. The DNA for the CDR3 is TGCGCCAGCAGCTTGGTTGTGGGCGGGGGGGCCGCAGATACGCAGTATTTT. Encoded protein: CASSLVVGGGAADTQYF.

The chain has TRBV25-1 and TRBJ1-4, with D possibly being TRBD1 (5 bases). Trimming removed 2 bases from V and 10 bases from J, with 11 bases in between. Germline CDR1 MGHDK, CDR2 SYGVNS. The CDR3 is 13 residues long. CDR3 in amino acids: CASSEPGRGKLFF. For the CDR3, the DNA is TGTGCCAGCAGTGAACCAGGGCGGGGAAAACTGTTTTTT.

This clone was recorded a few times. The rearrangement links TRBV10-3 to TRBJ2-1; D is perhaps TRBD2 (6 bases). Germline V lookup: CDR1 ENHRY, CDR2 SYGVKD. V lost 5 bases to trimming and J lost 5 bases, with 19 bases between them. The CDR3 is 16 amino acids. The CDR3 DNA follows: TGTGCCATCAGTCCGAAAAGAAGACAGCGGGACAATGAGCAGTTCTTC. This gives the protein CAISPKRRQRDNEQFF.

This chain connects TRBV2 to TRBJ1-6; no clear D gene. The CDR3 length is 13 residues. CDR1 SNHLY and CDR2 FYNNEI come from the germline V gene. Trimming cost V 1 base and J 7 bases, with 5 bases left between them. This CDR3 reads CASSEGSNSPLHF. CDR3 DNA sequence: TGTGCCAGCAGTGAAGGTTCGAATTCACCCCTCCACTTT.

The genes are TRBV4-1 and TRBJ2-4, with 8 bases identical to TRBD1. Germline CDR1 reads MGHRA; CDR2 reads YSYEKL. The CDR3 covers 15 residues. With 0 bases clipped from V and 5 bases from J, the junction kept 3 bases outside the gene matches. CDR3 in amino acids: CASSQDLTGENIQYF. CDR3 sequence (DNA): TGCGCCAGCAGCCAAGATCTGACAGGGGAAAACATTCAGTACTTC.

The table lists this clone with a count of one. The gene calls are TRBV5-1 and TRBJ2-7, with TRBD2 identical over 8 bases. With V trimmed by 3 bases and J by 3 bases, 2 bases remained unmatched. The germline CDR1 and CDR2 sequences are SGHRS and YFSETQ. This CDR3 is 13 amino acids long. CDR3: CASSSGGGYEQYF. CDR3 coding DNA: TGCGCCAGCAGCTCCGGGGGGGGCTACGAGCAGTACTTC.

The chain joins TRBV7-8 to TRBJ2-1; 7 positions match TRBD1. The germline gives CDR1 SGHVS, CDR2 FQNEAQ. Germline trimming cut 2 bases from V and 4 bases from J; bases unmatched to any gene: 11. The CDR3 extends over 17 amino acids. The CDR3 spells CASSLRVARQGYNEQFF. The CDR3 DNA reads TGTGCCAGCAGCTTACGAGTCGCGAGACAGGGATACAATGAGCAGTTCTTC. Together with reference TRBV7-8 and TRBJ2-1, the CDR3 gives the full variable domain: GAGVSQSPRYKVAKRGQDVALRCDPISGHVSLFWYQQALGQGPEFLTYFQNEAQLDKSGLPSDRFFAERPEGSVSTLKIQRTQQEDSAVYLCASSLRVARQGYNEQFFGPGTRLTVL.

The J gene is TRBJ2-1, the V gene TRBV11-3; TRBD2 matches at 9 bases. Germline V gene lookup returns CDR1 SGHNT and CDR2 YENEEA. V was pared by 9 bases and J by 5 bases, with 5 bases of the junction left unmatched. The CDR3 covers 13 residues. CDR3 bases: TGTGCCAGAAAGCGGGGGGTCCACAATGAGCAGTTCTTC. Translated, it gives CARKRGVHNEQFF.